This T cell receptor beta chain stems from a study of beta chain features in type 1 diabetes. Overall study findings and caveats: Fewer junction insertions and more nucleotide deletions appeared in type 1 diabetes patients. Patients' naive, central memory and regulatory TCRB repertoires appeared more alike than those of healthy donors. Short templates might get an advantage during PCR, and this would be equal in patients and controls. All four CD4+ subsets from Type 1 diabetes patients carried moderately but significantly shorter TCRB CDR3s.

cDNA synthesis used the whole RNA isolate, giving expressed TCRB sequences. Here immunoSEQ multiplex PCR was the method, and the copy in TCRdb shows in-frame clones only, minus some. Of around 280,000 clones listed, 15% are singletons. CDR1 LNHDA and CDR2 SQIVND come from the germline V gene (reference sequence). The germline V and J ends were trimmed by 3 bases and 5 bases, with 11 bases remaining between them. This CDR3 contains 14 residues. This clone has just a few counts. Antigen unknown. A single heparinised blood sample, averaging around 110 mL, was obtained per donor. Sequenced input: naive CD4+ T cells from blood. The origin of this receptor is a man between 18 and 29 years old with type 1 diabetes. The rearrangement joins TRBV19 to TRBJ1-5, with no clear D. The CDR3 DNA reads TGTGCCAGTAGTATGGCGGGGAGAGATCAGCCCCAGCATTTT. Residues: CASSMAGRDQPQHF.